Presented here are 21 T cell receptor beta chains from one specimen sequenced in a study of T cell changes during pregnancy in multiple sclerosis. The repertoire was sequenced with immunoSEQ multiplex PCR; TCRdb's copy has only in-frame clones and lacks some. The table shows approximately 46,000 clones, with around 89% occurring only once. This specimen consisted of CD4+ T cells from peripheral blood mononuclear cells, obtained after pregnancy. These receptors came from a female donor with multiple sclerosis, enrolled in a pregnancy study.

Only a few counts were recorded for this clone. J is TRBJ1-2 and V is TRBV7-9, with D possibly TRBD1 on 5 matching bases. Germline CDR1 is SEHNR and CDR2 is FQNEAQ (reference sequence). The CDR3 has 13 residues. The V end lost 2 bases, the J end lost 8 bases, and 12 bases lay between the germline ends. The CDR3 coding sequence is TGTGCCAGCAGCTTACGGCAGGGCGACGGCTACACCTTC. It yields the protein CASSLRQGDGYTF.

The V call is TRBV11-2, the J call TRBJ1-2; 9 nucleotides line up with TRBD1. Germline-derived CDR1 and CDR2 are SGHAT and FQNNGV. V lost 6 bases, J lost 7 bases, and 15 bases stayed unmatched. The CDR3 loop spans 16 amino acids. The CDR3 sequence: CASRQILGQGMRGYTF. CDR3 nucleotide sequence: TGTGCCAGCAGACAAATATTAGGACAGGGGATGCGTGGCTACACCTTC.

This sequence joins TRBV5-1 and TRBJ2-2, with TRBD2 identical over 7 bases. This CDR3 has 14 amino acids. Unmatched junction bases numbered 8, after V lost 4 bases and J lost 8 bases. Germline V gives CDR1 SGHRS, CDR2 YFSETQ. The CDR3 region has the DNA TGCGCCAGCAGCGATGGGAGGGCGGCAGGGGAGCTGTTTTTT. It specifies CASSDGRAAGELFF.

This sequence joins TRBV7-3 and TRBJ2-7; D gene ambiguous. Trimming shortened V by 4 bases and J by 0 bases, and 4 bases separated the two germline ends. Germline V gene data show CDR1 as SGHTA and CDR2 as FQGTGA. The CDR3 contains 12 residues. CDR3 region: CASSSNSYEQYF. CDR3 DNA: TGTGCCAGCAGCTCCAACTCCTACGAGCAGTACTTC.

CDR3 nucleotide sequence: TGTGCCAGTAGTACAACAGGGGCCGATACGCAGTATTTT. Protein product: CASSTTGADTQYF. The genes are TRBV19 and TRBJ2-3, with 7 bases lining up with TRBD1. CDR1 is LNHDA, CDR2 SQIVND, per germline (reference sequence). Germline trimming cut 4 bases from V and 6 bases from J; bases unmatched to any gene: 4. The CDR3 runs 13 residues.

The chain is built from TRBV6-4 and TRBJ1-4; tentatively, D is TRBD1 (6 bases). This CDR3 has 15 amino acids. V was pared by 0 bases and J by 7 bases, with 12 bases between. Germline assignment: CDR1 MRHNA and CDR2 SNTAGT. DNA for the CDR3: TGTGCCAGCAGTGACTCGGGGGCGAAGGGTGAAAAACTGTTTTTT. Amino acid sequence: CASSDSGAKGEKLFF.

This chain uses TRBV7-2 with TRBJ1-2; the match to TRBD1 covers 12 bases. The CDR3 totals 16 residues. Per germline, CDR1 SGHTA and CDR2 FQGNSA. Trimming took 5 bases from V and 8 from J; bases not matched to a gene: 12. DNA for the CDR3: TGTGCCAGCAGCCTAGATCCCGGGACAGGGGGCCGAGGCTACACCTTC. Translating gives CASSLDPGTGGRGYTF.

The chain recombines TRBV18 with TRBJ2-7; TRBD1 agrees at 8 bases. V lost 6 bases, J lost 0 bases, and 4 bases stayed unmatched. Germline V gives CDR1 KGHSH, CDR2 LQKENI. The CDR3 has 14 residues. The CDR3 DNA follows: TGTGCCAGCTCGGGGACAGGTGGCTCCTACGAGCAGTACTTC. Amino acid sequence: CASSGTGGSYEQYF.

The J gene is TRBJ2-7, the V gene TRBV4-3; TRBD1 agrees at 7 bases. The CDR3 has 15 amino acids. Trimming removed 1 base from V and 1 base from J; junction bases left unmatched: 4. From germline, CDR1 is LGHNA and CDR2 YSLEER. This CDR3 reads CASSQGLGQSYEQYF. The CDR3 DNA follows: TGCGCCAGCAGCCAAGGTTTGGGACAGTCCTACGAGCAGTACTTC.

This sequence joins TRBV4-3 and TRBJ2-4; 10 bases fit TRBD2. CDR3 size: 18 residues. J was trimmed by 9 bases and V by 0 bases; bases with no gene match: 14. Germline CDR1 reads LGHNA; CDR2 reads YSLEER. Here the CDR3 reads CASSQDVLGSGRVGIQYF. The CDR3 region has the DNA TGCGCCAGCAGCCAAGATGTCCTTGGAAGCGGGAGGGTAGGCATTCAGTACTTC.

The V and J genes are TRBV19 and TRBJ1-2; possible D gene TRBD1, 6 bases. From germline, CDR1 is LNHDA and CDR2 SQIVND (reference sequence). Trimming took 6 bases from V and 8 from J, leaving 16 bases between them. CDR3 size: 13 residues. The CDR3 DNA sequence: TGTGCCAGTAGCGCACAGGGAATTTACGGCTACACCTTC. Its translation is CASSAQGIYGYTF.

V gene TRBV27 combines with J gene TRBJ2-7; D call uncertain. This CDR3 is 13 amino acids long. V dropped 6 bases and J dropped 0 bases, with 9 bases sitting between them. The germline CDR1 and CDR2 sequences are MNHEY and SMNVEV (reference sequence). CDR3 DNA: TGTGCCAGCAGCGACTTGAGCTCCTACGAGCAGTACTTC. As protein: CASSDLSSYEQYF.

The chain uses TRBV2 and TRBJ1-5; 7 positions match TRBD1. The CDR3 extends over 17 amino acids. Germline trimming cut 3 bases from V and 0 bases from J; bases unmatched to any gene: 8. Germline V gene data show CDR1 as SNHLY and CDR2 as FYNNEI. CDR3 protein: CASSDGQEGNSNQPQHF. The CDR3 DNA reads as TGTGCCAGCAGTGATGGACAGGAGGGAAATAGCAATCAGCCCCAGCATTTT.

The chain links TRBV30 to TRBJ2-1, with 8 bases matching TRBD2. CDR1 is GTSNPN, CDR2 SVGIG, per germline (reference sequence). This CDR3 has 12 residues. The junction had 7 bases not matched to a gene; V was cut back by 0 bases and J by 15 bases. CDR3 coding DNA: TGTGCCTGGAGTGTACGGGGGGGACCTCGGTTCTTC. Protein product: CAWSVRGGPRFF. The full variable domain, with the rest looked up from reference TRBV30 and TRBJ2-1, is SQTIHQWPATLVQPVGSPLSLECTVEGTSNPNLYWYRQAAGRGLQLLFYSVGIGQISSEVPQNLSASRPQDRQFILSSKKLLLSDSGFYLCAWSVRGGPRFFGPGTRLTVL.

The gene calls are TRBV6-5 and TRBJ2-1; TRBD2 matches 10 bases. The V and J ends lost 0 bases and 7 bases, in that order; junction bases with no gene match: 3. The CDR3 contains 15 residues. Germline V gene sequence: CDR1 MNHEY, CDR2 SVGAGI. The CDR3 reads CASSYSGTSVNEQFF. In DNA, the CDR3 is TGTGCCAGCAGTTACTCCGGGACTAGCGTGAATGAGCAGTTCTTC.

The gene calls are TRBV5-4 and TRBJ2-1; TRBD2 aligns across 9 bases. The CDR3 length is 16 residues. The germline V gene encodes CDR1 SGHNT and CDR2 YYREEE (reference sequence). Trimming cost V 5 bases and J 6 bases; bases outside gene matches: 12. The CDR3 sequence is CASRRGGAGLINEQFF. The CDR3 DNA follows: TGTGCCAGCAGACGCGGGGGGGCGGGGCTTATCAATGAGCAGTTCTTC.

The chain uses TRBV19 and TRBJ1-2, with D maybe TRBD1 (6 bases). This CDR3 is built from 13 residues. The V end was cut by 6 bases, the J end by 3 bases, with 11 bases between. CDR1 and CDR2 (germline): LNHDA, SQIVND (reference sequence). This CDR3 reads CASSRTEYYGYTF. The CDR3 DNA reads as TGTGCCAGTAGCCGGACAGAATACTATGGCTACACCTTC.

The CDR3 DNA follows: TGTGCCAGTAGTCCAAGGGGACTAGCGGACACCGGGGAGCTGTTTTTT. Encoded protein: CASSPRGLADTGELFF. The rearrangement links TRBV19 to TRBJ2-2; TRBD2 matches 11 bases. Trimming cost V 5 bases and J 3 bases; bases outside gene matches: 5. Germline V gene data show CDR1 as LNHDA and CDR2 as SQIVND (reference sequence). This CDR3 has 16 amino acids.

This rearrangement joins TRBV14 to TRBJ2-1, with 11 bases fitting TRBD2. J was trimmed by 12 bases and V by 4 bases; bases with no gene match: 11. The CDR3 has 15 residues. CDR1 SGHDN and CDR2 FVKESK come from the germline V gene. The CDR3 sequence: CASSRPGLAEYVQFF. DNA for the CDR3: TGTGCCAGCAGCCGCCCGGGACTAGCGGAGTACGTGCAGTTCTTC.

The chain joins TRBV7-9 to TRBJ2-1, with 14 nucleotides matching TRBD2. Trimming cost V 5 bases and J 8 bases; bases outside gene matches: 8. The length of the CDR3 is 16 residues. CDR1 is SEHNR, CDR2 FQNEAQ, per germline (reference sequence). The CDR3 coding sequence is TGTGCCAGCAGCCGGACCGGGACTAGCGGGAGCTATGAGCAGTTCTTC. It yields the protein CASSRTGTSGSYEQFF.

The DNA of the CDR3 is TGCAGCGTTGAAGAAACCGGGACAGGGGGGGCTGAAGCTTTCTTT. Its protein is CSVEETGTGGAEAFF. V is TRBV29-1 and J is TRBJ1-1, with 11 bases that match TRBD1. The CDR3 totals 15 residues. The junction had 6 bases not matched to a gene; V was cut back by 0 bases and J by 6 bases. CDR1 and CDR2 from the germline V gene are SQVTM and ANQGSEA.